The 30 T cell receptor beta chains below were found in one sample sequenced in a study of CD8+CD57+ T cells in acquired aplastic anemia. Genomic DNA, serving as template, underwent TCR beta VDJ and CDR3 profiling. MiXCR was run by TCRdb on the reads, yielding one entry per CDR3 protein. This sample has some 82,000 distinct CDR3 sequences, with about half found just once. Material for sequencing was sorted CD4+, CD8+, or CD8+CD57+ T cells (not recorded which) from PBMCs. The receptors originated from a human donor in good health, serving as a control.

This clonotype showed up many times. This could be a read error, since a much larger clone is one nucleotide away. V gene TRBV10-3 combines with J gene TRBJ2-7; 7 nucleotides line up with TRBD2. With V trimmed by 8 bases and J by 3 bases, 4 bases remained unmatched. Per the germline V gene, CDR1 is ENHRY and CDR2 is SYGVKD. The CDR3 runs 12 residues. Written as DNA, the CDR3 is TGTGCCATCGGGAGGGCGAGCTACGAGCAGTACTTC. Its translation is CAIGRASYEQYF.

The V call is TRBV15, the J call TRBJ1-6, with D unclear. CDR3 length: 14 amino acids. Trimming cost V 4 bases and J 13 bases, with 17 bases left between them. The germline gives CDR1 LNHNV, CDR2 YYDKDF (reference sequence). The CDR3 spells CATSMTTDGAPLHF. The CDR3 DNA follows: TGTGCCACCAGCATGACGACCGACGGAGCGCCCCTCCACTTT.

The table lists this clonotype with a few counts. The V call is TRBV12-3 or TRBV12-4, the J call TRBJ2-7; D is unresolved. This CDR3 has 11 residues. V lost 4 bases and J 5 bases, leaving 6 bases between the germline ends. The CDR3 DNA reads TGTGCCAGCAGTTACCTCAACGAGCAGTACTTC. Its protein is CASSYLNEQYF.

This clonotype was recorded at least ten times. The genes are TRBV10-1 and TRBJ2-1, with TRBD2 identical over 14 bases. The junction had 4 bases not matched to a gene; V was cut back by 8 bases and J by 13 bases. The CDR3 is 12 amino acids. CDR1 is WNHNN, CDR2 SYGVQD, per germline (reference sequence). In DNA form, the CDR3 reads TGCGCCAGCGGACTAGCGGGGGGCCATCAGTTCTTC. This codes for CASGLAGGHQFF.

This clonotype turned up a few times. The chain recombines TRBV20-1 with TRBJ1-1; 10 bases are a match to TRBD1. Germline loops: CDR1 DFQATT, CDR2 SNEGSKA (reference sequence). CDR3 size: 16 residues. V was clipped by 0 bases and J by 2 bases; unmatched bases: 6. CDR3 DNA: TGCAGTGCTAGAGACTCGGACAGGGGGATAAACACTGAAGCTTTCTTT. Its protein is CSARDSDRGINTEAFF.

There are many counts of this clonotype. This chain connects TRBV24-1 to TRBJ2-1; no clear D. There are 11 residues in the CDR3. Trimming cost V 9 bases and J 7 bases, with 9 bases left between them. Germline CDR1 is KGHDR and CDR2 is SFDVKD. The CDR3 region is CATRRSNEQFF. The CDR3 coding sequence is TGTGCCACCCGAAGGTCGAATGAGCAGTTCTTC.

The chain combines TRBV19 with TRBJ2-5; 9 nucleotides agree with TRBD1. CDR3 length: 14 amino acids. Trimming removed 4 bases from V and 9 bases from J; junction bases left unmatched: 9. Looked up from germline, CDR1 is LNHDA and CDR2 is SQIVND (reference sequence). The chain's CDR3 is CASSRTGVGQPQYF. In DNA, the CDR3 is TGTGCCAGTAGTAGGACAGGGGTAGGTCAGCCCCAGTACTTC.

V is TRBV20-1 and J is TRBJ2-2; the D is unclear. The length of the CDR3 is 12 residues. V lost 0 bases and J 6 bases, leaving 5 bases between the germline ends. Germline-derived CDR1 and CDR2 are DFQATT and SNEGSKA (reference sequence). The CDR3 reads CSARDMAGELFF. The CDR3 bases are TGCAGTGCTAGAGATATGGCCGGGGAGCTGTTTTTT.

This clonotype was observed many times. The chain recombines TRBV7-9 with TRBJ1-6, with 8 bases that match TRBD1. The CDR3 extends over 14 amino acids. In germline, CDR1 is SEHNR, CDR2 FQNEAQ (reference sequence). The ends lost 5 bases at V and 5 bases at J; junction bases unmatched: 2. Written as DNA, the CDR3 is TGTGCCAGCAGCCCGGGACAGGATAATTCACCCCTCCACTTT. Translation: CASSPGQDNSPLHF.

The sample holds a few counts of this clonotype. This chain joins TRBV9 and TRBJ2-1; 7 bases map to TRBD2. Germline V CDR1 and CDR2: SGDLS, YYNGEE. There are 15 residues in the CDR3. After removal of 2 bases from V and 6 bases from J, the junction contained 8 bases not matched to a gene. CDR3 sequence reads: CASSVLGGSLNEQFF. As DNA, the CDR3 is TGTGCCAGCAGCGTGTTGGGGGGGTCCCTCAATGAGCAGTTCTTC.

At least ten counts were recorded for this clonotype. The chain couples TRBV7-6 to TRBJ2-5; unclear D gene. CDR3 length: 11 residues. V lost 5 bases to trimming and J lost 5 bases, with 6 bases between them. Germline V CDR1 and CDR2: SGHVS, FNYEAQ. CDR3 in DNA: TGTGCCAGCAGCCCTGGTGAGACCCAGTACTTC. Translated: CASSPGETQYF.

The table lists this clonotype with many counts. This chain uses TRBV9 with TRBJ1-2; no firm D call. CDR3 length equals 13 residues. Germline assignment: CDR1 SGDLS and CDR2 YYNGEE. V dropped 2 bases and J dropped 6 bases, with 11 bases sitting between them. Here the CDR3 DNA reads TGTGCCAGCAGCGTGGGTCGGTCGGATGGCTACACCTTC. Translated: CASSVGRSDGYTF.

On this clonotype: A read error may be the cause here, since a much bigger clone is one base away. The conserved phenylalanine or tryptophan is not found at the CDR3 terminus, so this likely reflects a read error. J is TRBJ1-1 and V is TRBV5-1; D is unresolved. This CDR3 comprises 14 residues. Germline CDR1 is SGHRS and CDR2 is YFSETQ. Trimming left V 0 bases short and J 4 bases short, with 10 bases between. This CDR3 is CASSLDNEGTEAFL. The DNA for the CDR3 is TGCGCCAGCAGCTTGGATAACGAGGGCACTGAAGCTTTCCTT.

This clonotype has at least ten counts. The rearrangement links TRBV6-1 to TRBJ1-2; 10 bases line up with TRBD1. After removal of 5 bases from V and 4 bases from J, the junction contained 10 bases not matched to a gene. From germline, CDR1 is MNHNS and CDR2 SASEGT. The CDR3 is 16 amino acids. In DNA, the CDR3 is TGTGCCAGCAGTACGACAGGGGGCCAACCAATCTATGGCTACACCTTC. This codes for CASSTTGGQPIYGYTF.

This clonotype came up many times. This chain connects TRBV6-1 to TRBJ2-3; possibly TRBD1 for D (6 bases). CDR3 length equals 13 residues. The germline gives CDR1 MNHNS, CDR2 SASEGT. Trimming stripped 10 bases from V and 1 base from J, with 12 bases between. Here the CDR3 reads CATGDIRTDTQYF. The CDR3 bases are TGTGCCACCGGGGACATCCGCACAGATACGCAGTATTTT.

The chain carries TRBV5-1 and TRBJ1-1; D remains unclear. This CDR3 contains 13 residues. CDR1 is SGHRS and CDR2 is YFSETQ in the germline V gene. Trimming pared 4 bases from V and 6 bases from J, leaving 13 bases between. CDR3 loop: CASSISTGSEAFF. CDR3 DNA: TGCGCCAGCAGCATCTCCACGGGTTCTGAAGCTTTCTTT. The complete variable domain, with remaining parts taken from reference TRBV5-1 and TRBJ1-1, reads KAGVTQTPRYLIKTRGQQVTLSCSPISGHRSVSWYQQTPGQGLQFLFEYFSETQRNKGNFPGRFSGRQFSNSRSEMNVSTLELGDSALYLCASSISTGSEAFFGQGTRLTVV.

V gene TRBV25-1 combines with J gene TRBJ2-3; no clear D gene. CDR1 and CDR2 (germline): MGHDK, SYGVNS. The germline V and J ends were trimmed by 3 bases and 3 bases, with 7 bases remaining between them. The CDR3 is 13 amino acids. CDR3 region: CASSDRATDTQYF. The CDR3 DNA follows: TGTGCCAGCAGTGATCGTGCGACAGATACGCAGTATTTT.

At least ten counts were recorded for this clonotype. The chain recombines TRBV19 with TRBJ2-1; D call uncertain. The CDR3 covers 14 residues. Deletions cut 4 bases from V and 3 bases from J, with 10 bases between. From germline, CDR1 is LNHDA and CDR2 SQIVND (reference sequence). CDR3 protein: CASSRQYGYNEQFF. CDR3 DNA: TGTGCCAGTAGTAGACAATACGGCTACAATGAGCAGTTCTTC.

As for this clonotype: At one of its ends the junction is not consistent with the germline gene, which may arise from a read error. J is TRBJ2-7 and V is TRBV20-1; D may be TRBD2 (5 bases). This CDR3 has 11 residues. The germline V gene encodes CDR1 DFQATT and CDR2 SNEGSKA (reference sequence). Written as DNA, the CDR3 is TGCAGTGCCGGGGTAGACTACGGGCAGTACTTC. This translates into CSAGVDYGQYF.

This clonotype came up many times. The rearrangement uses TRBV29-1 and TRBJ2-1; 11 bases line up with TRBD2. Germline V gene sequence: CDR1 SQVTM, CDR2 ANQGSEA. V lost 7 bases to trimming and J lost 16 bases; unmatched junction nucleotides: 21. The CDR3 covers 15 residues. The CDR3 DNA follows: TGCAGCGGCCCAGCGAGACTAGCGGGACGGGGGAGGGAATTCTTC. This sequence encodes CSGPARLAGRGREFF.

The CDR3 is CASSYEISAGGSSYNEQFF. DNA for the CDR3: TGTGCCAGCAGTTACGAAATTTCAGCGGGAGGGAGCTCCTACAATGAGCAGTTCTTC. The rearrangement joins TRBV6-2 or TRBV6-3 to TRBJ2-1; 10 nucleotides line up with TRBD2. This CDR3 is 19 amino acids long. Germline values: CDR1 MNHEY, CDR2 SVGEGT. Trimming took 2 bases from V and 0 from J; bases not matched to a gene: 10.

The genes are TRBV5-1 and TRBJ2-1, with TRBD2 identical over 13 bases. Germline loops: CDR1 SGHRS, CDR2 YFSETQ. This CDR3 is 17 amino acids long. V shed 1 base, J shed 4 bases, and the junction held 5 bases outside the gene matches. CDR3 residues: CASSLLSTSGGYNEQFF. As DNA, the CDR3 is TGCGCCAGCAGCTTGCTATCGACTAGCGGGGGGTACAATGAGCAGTTCTTC. Based on the CDR3 plus reference TRBV5-1 and TRBJ2-1, the full variable domain is KAGVTQTPRYLIKTRGQQVTLSCSPISGHRSVSWYQQTPGQGLQFLFEYFSETQRNKGNFPGRFSGRQFSNSRSEMNVSTLELGDSALYLCASSLLSTSGGYNEQFFGPGTRLTVL.

This clonotype was observed many times. CDR3 amino acids: CSARDGGDPTNEQFF. The DNA for the CDR3 is TGCAGTGCTAGAGATGGGGGCGATCCTACTAATGAGCAGTTCTTC. The chain employs TRBV20-1 and TRBJ2-1; D is possibly TRBD1 (6 bases). V was clipped by 0 bases and J by 7 bases, with 16 bases between them. Germline V lookup: CDR1 DFQATT, CDR2 SNEGSKA (reference sequence). This CDR3 is 15 amino acids long.

This clonotype was seen more than once but under ten times. The chain combines TRBV15 with TRBJ2-7, with D possibly being TRBD2 (6 bases). Germline V lookup: CDR1 LNHNV, CDR2 YYDKDF (reference sequence). This CDR3 is 14 amino acids long. Trimming stripped 0 bases from V and 1 base from J, with 7 bases between. The CDR3 is CATSREGGSYEQYF. CDR3 coding DNA: TGTGCCACCAGCAGAGAGGGAGGATCCTACGAGCAGTACTTC.

This clonotype came up many times. The J gene is TRBJ2-5, the V gene TRBV6-1; TRBD2 aligns across 9 bases. The length of the CDR3 is 16 residues. Germline V gene sequence: CDR1 MNHNS, CDR2 SASEGT. V lost 1 base to trimming and J lost 1 base; unmatched junction nucleotides: 4. The CDR3 spells CASSEGASGVQETQYF. CDR3 nucleotide sequence: TGTGCCAGCAGTGAAGGGGCTAGCGGGGTCCAAGAGACCCAGTACTTC.

Only a few counts were recorded for this clonotype. The CDR3 sequence is CALCEGTEAFF. In nucleotides, the CDR3 is TGTGCCCTATGCGAGGGCACTGAAGCTTTCTTT. The chain has TRBV6-1 and TRBJ1-1; D gene unclear. V was trimmed by 11 bases and J by 4 bases, leaving 11 bases between them. The CDR3 runs to 11 residues. Germline CDR1 and CDR2: MNHNS and SASEGT.

This clonotype was detected once. The chain joins TRBV24-1 to TRBJ2-7; possibly TRBD1 for D (5 bases). The CDR3 has 12 amino acids. CDR1 and CDR2 from the germline V gene are KGHDR and SFDVKD. Trimming took 3 bases from V and 6 from J, leaving 8 bases between them. CDR3 region: CATSDIQGEQYF. The DNA for the CDR3 is TGTGCCACCAGTGATATCCAGGGCGAGCAGTACTTC.

Only a few counts were recorded for this clonotype. A much more abundant neighbour one base away suggests this may be a read error. The chain combines TRBV9 with TRBJ1-1; D unclear. Germline V gene sequence: CDR1 SGDLS, CDR2 YYNGEE. This CDR3 contains 13 residues. The CDR3 region has the DNA TGTGCCAGCAGCGTAGTGGCGAACACTGTAGCTTTCTTT. As protein: CASSVVANTVAFF.

The CDR3 coding sequence is TGCAGTGCTAGAGATGGCCGTCTGTACCCCTATGGCTACACCTTC. Its protein product is CSARDGRLYPYGYTF. The rearrangement links TRBV20-1 to TRBJ1-2; D call uncertain. The CDR3 is 15 residues long. CDR1 and CDR2 (germline): DFQATT, SNEGSKA (reference sequence). Trimming removed 0 bases at V and 4 bases at J, with 15 bases between.

The chain links TRBV15 to TRBJ2-5; D remains ambiguous. The DNA end favors TRBJ2-1, so the J call may be wrong. The CDR3 runs 12 residues. Germline V gene lookup returns CDR1 LNHNV and CDR2 YYDKDF (reference sequence). As DNA, the CDR3 is TGTGCCACCAGCAGAGAGGTGAATGAGCAGTTCTTC. It specifies CATSREVNEQFF.